Shown below are 19 T cell receptor beta chains from a single sample sequenced in a study of cytomegalovirus exposure and HLA in healthy donors. The PCR ran on 60 Vbeta and 13 Jbeta primers. Clones were sequenced by immunoSEQ multiplex PCR, and TCRdb holds only the in-frame ones, with some missing. The data show 140,000 or so clones, with around 85% seen just once and roughly 2.9% held by the top ten. Sequences were obtained from PBMCs. These receptors all come from a woman in her twenties or thirties in good health and CMV-seronegative.

The DNA for the CDR3 is TGTGCCAGTAGTATCCCAAGAACAGGGATTGGGAATCAGCCCCAGCATTTT. Protein product: CASSIPRTGIGNQPQHF. The V gene is TRBV19, the J gene TRBJ1-5; perhaps TRBD1 as D (6 bases). Trimming left V 3 bases short and J 4 bases short, with 19 bases between. The CDR3 consists of 17 residues. CDR1 and CDR2 (germline): LNHDA, SQIVND (reference sequence).

The chain employs TRBV19 and TRBJ2-2; 7 positions agree with TRBD2. Germline trimming cut 5 bases from V and 1 base from J; bases unmatched to any gene: 10. Germline CDR1 and CDR2: LNHDA and SQIVND (reference sequence). This CDR3 spans 17 amino acids. CDR3 DNA: TGTGCCAGTAGTGCGCTAGAGGGCGGGGGGAACACCGGGGAGCTGTTTTTT. Translated: CASSALEGGGNTGELFF.

The chain links TRBV4-3 to TRBJ1-1; D is unclear. This CDR3 has 16 residues. Trimming pared 0 bases from V and 0 bases from J, leaving 11 bases between. Germline loops: CDR1 LGHNA, CDR2 YSLEER. The CDR3 coding sequence is TGCGCCAGCAGCCAAGATCGAGGGTACATGAACACTGAAGCTTTCTTT. Translating it yields CASSQDRGYMNTEAFF.

V usage is TRBV5-1 and J usage is TRBJ2-5; 8 bases align to TRBD1. The CDR3 is 17 residues long. The germline gives CDR1 SGHRS, CDR2 YFSETQ. The trim removed 4 bases at V and 5 bases at J, leaving 16 bases unmatched. The CDR3, as DNA: TGCGCCAGCAGCCTGTTTGACAACAGGGGGGTTGGGGAGACCCAGTACTTC. Translation gives CASSLFDNRGVGETQYF.

CDR3 nucleotides: TGTGCCAGCAGTGAATGGGGGAGGGGGGATGAAAAACTGTTTTTT. This gives the protein CASSEWGRGDEKLFF. This rearrangement joins TRBV25-1 to TRBJ1-4; maybe TRBD1 (6 bases). The V gene lost 1 base and the J gene lost 6 bases, with 12 bases spanning the gap. This CDR3 has 15 amino acids. Germline CDR1 and CDR2: MGHDK and SYGVNS.

This clone has a handful of counts. The chain has TRBV2 and TRBJ1-2, with D hard to call. Germline CDR1 SNHLY, CDR2 FYNNEI. This CDR3 has 13 amino acids. The V and J ends lost 6 bases and 4 bases respectively, with 12 bases between them. The CDR3 reads CASSSGITYGYTF. CDR3 DNA sequence: TGTGCCAGCAGCTCCGGGATAACCTATGGCTACACCTTC.

The chain recombines TRBV6-6 with TRBJ2-3, with 7 bases aligning to TRBD2. With V trimmed by 6 bases and J by 6 bases, 6 bases remained unmatched. Per the germline V gene, CDR1 is MNHNY and CDR2 is SVGAGI (reference sequence). The CDR3 has 13 amino acids. CDR3 region: CASSPGTIDTQYF. In DNA form, the CDR3 reads TGTGCCAGCAGCCCCGGGACTATCGATACGCAGTATTTT.

The chain carries TRBV5-4 and TRBJ2-5; the match to TRBD1 covers 7 bases. The last part of the DNA fits TRBJ2-7 better; the J call may be wrong. CDR3 length equals 13 residues. Germline-derived CDR1 and CDR2 are SGHNT and YYREEE (reference sequence). The CDR3 is CASSEGDSYEQYF. In DNA form, the CDR3 reads TGTGCCAGCAGCGAGGGGGACAGCTACGAGCAGTACTTC.

The chain has TRBV27 and TRBJ2-7; perhaps TRBD1 as D (5 bases). This CDR3 has 13 amino acids. CDR1 is MNHEY, CDR2 SMNVEV, per germline (reference sequence). V was pared by 5 bases and J by 3 bases, with 11 bases between. The chain's CDR3 is CASSTTGHYEQYF. CDR3 nucleotide sequence: TGTGCCAGCAGTACCACAGGCCACTACGAGCAGTACTTC.

This CDR3 is CASSRLERSPLHF. CDR3 sequence (DNA): TGTGCCAGCTCACGACTAGAGCGTTCACCCCTCCACTTT. This chain joins TRBV18 and TRBJ1-6; D gene unclear. The V end was cut by 4 bases, the J end by 9 bases, with 10 bases between. CDR3 size: 13 residues. Germline CDR1 KGHSH, CDR2 LQKENI.

This chain uses TRBV4-1 with TRBJ2-1; 10 nucleotides align to TRBD2. Unmatched junction bases numbered 4, after V lost 4 bases and J lost 7 bases. Per the germline V gene, CDR1 is MGHRA and CDR2 is YSYEKL. The CDR3 spans 14 residues. The CDR3 loop reads CASSLAGGVNEQFF. The CDR3 DNA follows: TGCGCCAGCAGCCTAGCGGGGGGCGTGAATGAGCAGTTCTTC.

The sample holds one count of this clone. The chain uses TRBV28 and TRBJ1-1; a possible D gene is TRBD1 (5 bases). V gave up 5 bases and J gave up 0 bases, with 10 bases separating them. CDR1 MDHEN and CDR2 SYDVKM come from the germline V gene. There are 14 residues in the CDR3. The DNA for the CDR3 is TGTGCCAGCAGTCGGGGGGGTTTGAACACTGAAGCTTTCTTT. This translates into CASSRGGLNTEAFF.

The chain uses TRBV2 and TRBJ2-1, with D unclear. V dropped 3 bases and J dropped 0 bases, with 6 bases sitting between them. The CDR3 runs 14 residues. The germline V gene encodes CDR1 SNHLY and CDR2 FYNNEI. Here the CDR3 DNA reads TGTGCCAGCAGTGATATTATCTCCTACAATGAGCAGTTCTTC. This codes for CASSDIISYNEQFF.

The chain has TRBV7-2 and TRBJ2-5; tentative D call: TRBD2 (5 bases). V was pared by 5 bases and J by 3 bases, with 13 bases between. The CDR3 spans 14 residues. The germline V gene encodes CDR1 SGHTA and CDR2 FQGNSA. The CDR3 loop reads CASSPEVREETQYF. CDR3 nucleotide sequence: TGTGCCAGCAGCCCCGAGGTGCGGGAAGAGACCCAGTACTTC.

CDR3 bases: TGTGCCAGCAGCTTACGGACTAGCGGGGGGTTCTACACAGATACGCAGTATTTT. Its translation: CASSLRTSGGFYTDTQYF. The chain carries TRBV7-2 and TRBJ2-3, with TRBD2 identical over 14 bases. CDR1 and CDR2 from the germline V gene are SGHTA and FQGNSA. The CDR3 extends over 18 amino acids. Trimming cost V 2 bases and J 2 bases; bases outside gene matches: 6.

This sequence joins TRBV12-5 and TRBJ1-5; D is ambiguous. In germline, CDR1 is LGHNT, CDR2 FRNRAP. The V and J ends lost 5 bases and 7 bases respectively, with 18 bases between them. This CDR3 has 15 amino acids. CDR3 nucleotide sequence: TGTGCTAGTGGTCGCCCGGACGAAGGCGGGCAGCCCCAGCATTTT. This gives the protein CASGRPDEGGQPQHF.

This chain links TRBV30 with TRBJ1-1; 8 nucleotides line up with TRBD1. This CDR3 is 16 amino acids long. Germline trimming cut 5 bases from V and 4 bases from J; bases unmatched to any gene: 15. Germline lookup yields CDR1 GTSNPN and CDR2 SVGIG (reference sequence). CDR3 residues: CAWDQAGGWEVTEAFF. Here the CDR3 DNA reads TGTGCCTGGGACCAGGCAGGGGGCTGGGAGGTCACTGAAGCTTTCTTT.

This chain uses TRBV4-3 with TRBJ2-7; D possibly corresponds to TRBD2 (7 bases). V lost 5 bases and J lost 4, with 15 bases in between. The germline V gene has CDR1 LGHNA and CDR2 YSLEER. The CDR3 has 14 amino acids. The CDR3 sequence: CASSGGRGAYEQYF. The CDR3 DNA is TGCGCCAGCAGCGGAGGGAGGGGGGCGTACGAGCAGTACTTC.

In its sample, this clone was seen once. The V gene is TRBV6-5, the J gene TRBJ2-3, with a weak D call TRBD1 (6 bases). The germline gives CDR1 MNHEY, CDR2 SVGAGI. V was pared by 5 bases and J by 4 bases, with 16 bases between. CDR3 length: 15 amino acids. The DNA for the CDR3 is TGTGCCAGCAGTCCGACAGGTCCTAGGGCAGATACGCAGTATTTT. Its translation is CASSPTGPRADTQYF.